Presented here are 21 T cell receptor beta chains from one specimen sequenced in a study of chemoradiotherapy in HPV16-positive cancers. TCRdb's table, derived via immunoSEQ multiplex PCR, lists solely in-frame clones and lacks some. The sample lists about 5,000 clones, about 85% seen once, with less than 7% in the top ten. Sequenced here: tumor tissue, sampled from a patient who underwent chemoradiotherapy. The receptors derive from a human donor with HPV-associated anogenital cancer.

The chain has TRBV2 and TRBJ2-5; the D is unclear. The germline V gene has CDR1 SNHLY and CDR2 FYNNEI. The CDR3 consists of 13 residues. The germline V and J ends were trimmed by 1 base and 2 bases, with 5 bases remaining between them. The CDR3: CASSEGNQETQYF. CDR3 coding DNA: TGTGCCAGCAGTGAAGGAAATCAAGAGACCCAGTACTTC.

This clone was found once. The chain uses TRBV6-1 and TRBJ1-3; tentative D call: TRBD1 (6 bases). With 0 bases removed from V and 4 bases from J, the gap between germline ends came to 7 bases. CDR1 MNHNS and CDR2 SASEGT come from the germline V gene. The CDR3 has 14 residues. The CDR3 reads CASSEATGGNTIYF. The CDR3 DNA follows: TGTGCCAGCAGTGAAGCTACAGGGGGAAACACCATATATTTT.

The rearrangement links TRBV7-2 to TRBJ2-7; D gene unclear. Per germline, CDR1 SGHTA and CDR2 FQGNSA. The CDR3 consists of 14 residues. V gave up 5 bases and J gave up 0 bases, with 11 bases separating them. CDR3 in amino acids: CASSPLRFSYEQYF. CDR3 DNA sequence: TGTGCCAGCAGCCCTTTGAGGTTCTCCTACGAGCAGTACTTC.

This clone occurred once. This chain connects TRBV4-1 to TRBJ1-2; a weak D match, TRBD1 (5 bases). Per the germline V gene, CDR1 is MGHRA and CDR2 is YSYEKL. The CDR3 extends over 15 amino acids. V was clipped by 5 bases and J by 2 bases, with 15 bases between them. CDR3 nucleotides: TGCGCCAGCAGCTTAGGGGCGATAGACAACTATGGCTACACCTTC. This encodes CASSLGAIDNYGYTF.

The chain recombines TRBV18 with TRBJ1-6; no firm D call. Trimming shortened V by 3 bases and J by 8 bases, and 26 bases separated the two germline ends. Per the germline V gene, CDR1 is KGHSH and CDR2 is LQKENI. This CDR3 region has 19 residues. CDR3 sequence reads: CASSPYTRAGRSHDSPLHF. The CDR3 region has the DNA TGTGCCAGCTCACCCTATACTCGCGCCGGACGGTCTCACGATTCACCCCTCCACTTT.

A word on this clone: No DNA is shown, since the ends of the CDR3 on it are uncertain; the CDR3 is the one TCRdb lists. This chain connects TRBV2 to TRBJ1-3; TRBD1, as called in the table, went unchecked against the DNA. CDR1 SNHLY and CDR2 FYNNEI come from the germline V gene. The CDR3 has 15 amino acids, counting both end residues. CDR3 region: CASSSSTGRGNTIYF.

The chain uses TRBV7-3 and TRBJ1-1; D gene ambiguous. CDR1 SGHTA and CDR2 FQGTGA come from the germline V gene. V was clipped by 5 bases and J by 1 base, with 11 bases between them. The length of the CDR3 is 14 residues. The CDR3, as DNA: TGTGCCAGCAGCCCGTCCCCGACGAACACTGAAGCTTTCTTT. Translation: CASSPSPTNTEAFF.

The chain is built from TRBV5-1 and TRBJ2-1; D is perhaps TRBD2 (7 bases). V gave up 4 bases and J gave up 9 bases, with 17 bases separating them. Germline-derived CDR1 and CDR2 are SGHRS and YFSETQ. There are 14 residues in the CDR3. As DNA, the CDR3 is TGCGCCAGCAGCCCACGTGTCGGGGGGCTTGAGCAGTTCTTC. It is translated as CASSPRVGGLEQFF.

J is TRBJ1-2 and V is TRBV6-5; D is undetermined. This CDR3 comprises 12 residues. Trimming cost V 4 bases and J 8 bases, with 11 bases left between them. CDR1 and CDR2 (germline): MNHEY, SVGAGI. The CDR3 sequence is CASSSLVGGYTF. DNA for the CDR3: TGTGCCAGCAGTTCTCTAGTGGGAGGCTACACCTTC.

V gene TRBV2 combines with J gene TRBJ1-2; tentatively, D is TRBD1 (6 bases). With 1 base removed from V and 8 bases from J, the gap between germline ends came to 14 bases. Germline CDR1 SNHLY, CDR2 FYNNEI. The CDR3 is 14 residues long. The CDR3 DNA reads TGTGCCAGCAGTGAAGAAACAGGGTTTAGGGGCTACACCTTC. Translation gives CASSEETGFRGYTF. Drawing the rest from reference TRBV2 and TRBJ1-2, the complete variable domain is EPEVTQTPSHQVTQMGQEVILRCVPISNHLYFYWYRQILGQKVEFLVSFYNNEISEKSEIFDDQFSVERPDGSNFTLKIRSTKLEDSAMYFCASSEETGFRGYTFGSGTRLTVV.

The chain uses TRBV2 and TRBJ1-4; the match to TRBD1 covers 7 bases. The germline V gene has CDR1 SNHLY and CDR2 FYNNEI. V lost 6 bases, J lost 7 bases, and 8 bases stayed unmatched. The CDR3 length is 14 residues. As DNA, the CDR3 is TGTGCCAGCAGGGAGAAGACAGGGCCTGAAAAACTGTTTTTT. Amino acid sequence: CASREKTGPEKLFF.

The chain employs TRBV7-2 and TRBJ2-4; D gene ambiguous. V was cut by 0 bases and J by 7 bases, with 7 bases left in between. The CDR3 contains 13 residues. Germline V CDR1 and CDR2: SGHTA, FQGNSA. Written as DNA, the CDR3 is TGTGCCAGCAGCTTAGCGGCCGGGAACATTCAGTACTTC. Its protein is CASSLAAGNIQYF.

The chain links TRBV2 to TRBJ2-1; weak D call: TRBD2 (7 bases). The V end lost 4 bases, the J end lost 14 bases, and 24 bases lay between the germline ends. Per the germline V gene, CDR1 is SNHLY and CDR2 is FYNNEI. The CDR3 extends over 15 amino acids. CDR3 sequence: CASSARAGAAISEFF. For the CDR3, the DNA is TGTGCCAGCAGTGCGCGTGCGGGGGCGGCTATTTCTGAGTTCTTC.

The rearrangement links TRBV7-8 to TRBJ2-7; 8 bases line up with TRBD1. CDR3 length: 15 amino acids. The V and J ends lost 5 bases and 7 bases, in that order; junction bases with no gene match: 13. Germline CDR1 and CDR2: SGHVS and FQNEAQ. CDR3 nucleotide sequence: TGTGCCAGCAGCGCATACCGGACAGGGTGGGGTGAGCAGTACTTC. It specifies CASSAYRTGWGEQYF. The full variable domain, in which reference TRBV7-8 and TRBJ2-7 provide the parts outside the CDR3, is GAGVSQSPRYKVAKRGQDVALRCDPISGHVSLFWYQQALGQGPEFLTYFQNEAQLDKSGLPSDRFFAERPEGSVSTLKIQRTQQEDSAVYLCASSAYRTGWGEQYFGPGTRLTVT.

V usage is TRBV5-1 and J usage is TRBJ2-2; possibly TRBD2 for D (6 bases). This CDR3 has 13 amino acids. Germline assignment: CDR1 SGHRS and CDR2 YFSETQ. Trimming took off 5 bases at V and 6 bases at J, with 11 bases between the two ends. The CDR3 reads CASSEEGSGELFF. The CDR3 nucleotides are TGCGCCAGCAGTGAGGAGGGCTCCGGGGAGCTGTTTTTT.

V and J are TRBV6-5 and TRBJ2-5, with D perhaps TRBD2 (6 bases). Trimming removed 0 bases at V and 5 bases at J, with 16 bases between. The germline CDR1 and CDR2 sequences are MNHEY and SVGAGI. This CDR3 has 16 amino acids. CDR3 loop: CASSYSFGERGETQYF. The CDR3 DNA is TGTGCCAGCAGTTACTCGTTTGGGGAACGGGGGGAGACCCAGTACTTC.

This clone was observed a single time. The chain employs TRBV15 and TRBJ2-1; D is perhaps TRBD2 (5 bases). Trimming pared 6 bases from V and 0 bases from J, leaving 12 bases between. The CDR3 sequence is 15 residues long. In germline, CDR1 is LNHNV, CDR2 YYDKDF (reference sequence). The CDR3 DNA reads TGTGCCACCAGGGGCGGGCGGAACTCCTACAATGAGCAGTTCTTC. It yields the protein CATRGGRNSYNEQFF.

There are a few counts of this clone. The chain links TRBV21-1 to TRBJ1-5. TRBV21-1 is termed a pseudogene. The CDR3 contains 17 residues. The CDR3 spells CASSKGAWCGSNQPQHF. The CDR3, as DNA: TGTGCCAGCAGCAAAGGAGCCTGGTGTGGGAGCAATCAGCCCCAGCATTTT.

This clone has just one count. The chain links TRBV15 to TRBJ1-5, with unresolved D. Trimming pared 1 base from V and 0 bases from J, leaving 7 bases between. Per germline, CDR1 LNHNV and CDR2 YYDKDF (reference sequence). The CDR3 spans 15 residues. CDR3 nucleotides: TGTGCCACCAGCAGAGGACGGGATAGCAATCAGCCCCAGCATTTT. It codes for CATSRGRDSNQPQHF. The complete variable domain, with remaining parts taken from reference TRBV15 and TRBJ1-5, reads DAMVIQNPRYQVTQFGKPVTLSCSQTLNHNVMYWYQQKSSQAPKLLFHYYDKDFNNEADTPDNFQSRRPNTSFCFLDIRSPGLGDTAMYLCATSRGRDSNQPQHFGDGTRLSIL.

The chain has TRBV5-1 and TRBJ2-1, with D maybe TRBD2 (6 bases). Germline V CDR1 and CDR2: SGHRS, YFSETQ. CDR3 length: 16 amino acids. The V and J ends lost 4 bases and 0 bases respectively, with 14 bases between them. The CDR3 loop is CASSPGRSSSYNEQFF. DNA of the CDR3: TGCGCCAGCAGCCCTGGGAGGTCCAGCTCCTACAATGAGCAGTTCTTC.

CDR3 coding DNA: TGCGCCAGCAGCCAAGTTACGGGCGGAAACTACAATGAGCAGTTCTTC. Its protein product is CASSQVTGGNYNEQFF. The chain combines TRBV4-3 with TRBJ2-1; no definite D call. Per germline, CDR1 LGHNA and CDR2 YSLEER. V was clipped by 1 base and J by 3 bases, with 13 bases between them. The CDR3 runs 16 residues.